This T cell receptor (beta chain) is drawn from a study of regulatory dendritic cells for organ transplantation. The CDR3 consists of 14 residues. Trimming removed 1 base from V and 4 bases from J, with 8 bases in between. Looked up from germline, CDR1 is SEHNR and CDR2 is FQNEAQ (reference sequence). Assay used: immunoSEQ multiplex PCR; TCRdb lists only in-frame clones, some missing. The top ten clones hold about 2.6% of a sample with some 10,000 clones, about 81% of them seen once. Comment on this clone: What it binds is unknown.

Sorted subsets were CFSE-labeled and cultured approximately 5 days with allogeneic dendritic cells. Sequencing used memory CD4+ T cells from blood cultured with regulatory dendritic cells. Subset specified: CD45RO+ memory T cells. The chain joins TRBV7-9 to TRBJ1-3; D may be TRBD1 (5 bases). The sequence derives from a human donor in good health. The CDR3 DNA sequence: TGTGCCAGCAGCTTAGTGGGGCCCGGAAACACCATATATTTT. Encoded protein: CASSLVGPGNTIYF. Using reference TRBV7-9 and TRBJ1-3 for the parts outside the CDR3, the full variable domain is DTGVSQNPRHKITKRGQNVTFRCDPISEHNRLYWYRQTLGQGPEFLTYFQNEAQLEKSRLLSDRFSAERPKGSFSTLEIQRTEQGDSAMYLCASSLVGPGNTIYFGEGSWLTVV.